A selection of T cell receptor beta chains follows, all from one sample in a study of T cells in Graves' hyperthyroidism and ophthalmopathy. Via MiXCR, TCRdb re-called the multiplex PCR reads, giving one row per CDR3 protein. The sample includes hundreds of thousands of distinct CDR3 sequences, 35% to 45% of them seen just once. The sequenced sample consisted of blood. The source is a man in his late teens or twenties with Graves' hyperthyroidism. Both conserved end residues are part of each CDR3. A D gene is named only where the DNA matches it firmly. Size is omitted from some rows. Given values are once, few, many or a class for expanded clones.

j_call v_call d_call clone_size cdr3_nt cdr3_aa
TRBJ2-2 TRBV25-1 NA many TGTGCCAGCAGTCAGTCGGACGGCGGGGCCGGGGAGCTGTTTTTT CASSQSDGGAGELFF
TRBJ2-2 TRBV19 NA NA TGTGCCAGTAGTGCAAAACAGGGGAACACCGGGGAGCTGTTTTTT CASSAKQGNTGELFF
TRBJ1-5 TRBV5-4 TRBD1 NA TGTGCCAGCAGCTTGGGGGGACAGGCCGGTGGCAGCAATCAGCCCCAGCATTTT CASSLGGQAGGSNQPQHF
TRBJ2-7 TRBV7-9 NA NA TGTGCCAGCAGCAGGGGTCGGACTGTAGAAGACGAGCAGTACTTC CASSRGRTVEDEQYF
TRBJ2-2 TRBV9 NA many TGTGCCAGCAGCGTAGAAGGGGTAGGGAACACCGGGGAGCTGTTTTTT CASSVEGVGNTGELFF
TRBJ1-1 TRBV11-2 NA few TGTGCCAGCAGCTTAGCGGGTTACGCTTTCTTT CASSLAGYAFF
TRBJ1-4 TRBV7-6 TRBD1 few TGTGCCAGCAGCCCCCGGGACAGGCCTAATGAAAAACTGTTTTTT CASSPRDRPNEKLFF
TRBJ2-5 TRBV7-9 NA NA TGTGCCAGCAGCTTCCCGGGGGCCGTCGGAGGAGAGACCCAGTACTTC CASSFPGAVGGETQYF
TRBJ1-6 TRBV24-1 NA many TGTGCCACCAGTGAACTCGGACAGAACATGAGCTCCTATAATTCACCCCTCCACTTT CATSELGQNMSSYNSPLHF
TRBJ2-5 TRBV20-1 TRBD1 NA TGCAGTGCTAGTGATCGGACAGGGAGCCAAGAGACCCAGTACTTC CSASDRTGSQETQYF
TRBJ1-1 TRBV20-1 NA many TGCAGTGCTATCGCGGACCCCGAAGCTTTCTTT CSAIADPEAFF
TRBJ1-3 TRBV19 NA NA TGTGCCAGTAGTATTCCGGCGGCTGGAAACACCATATATTTT CASSIPAAGNTIYF
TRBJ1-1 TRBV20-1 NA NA TGCAGTGCTAGAGATCGGGATGGAACTGAAGCTTTCTTT CSARDRDGTEAFF
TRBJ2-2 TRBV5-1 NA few TGCGCCAGCAGCTTCGGACCCTCGGAAACCGGGGAGCTGTTTTTT CASSFGPSETGELFF
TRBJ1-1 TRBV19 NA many TGTGCCAGTAGTATCGGGGGGATGAACACTGAAGCTTTCTTT CASSIGGMNTEAFF
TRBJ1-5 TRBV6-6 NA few TGTGCCAGCAGCCGACGGAACAATCAGCCCCAGCATTTT CASSRRNNQPQHF
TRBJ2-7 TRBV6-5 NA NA TGTGCCAGCAGTCCAGGAAAAACTGCCGAGCAGTACTTC CASSPGKTAEQYF
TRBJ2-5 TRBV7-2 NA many TGTGCCAGCAGCTTAAATCCCGTAGGGAGAGAGACCCAGTACTTC CASSLNPVGRETQYF
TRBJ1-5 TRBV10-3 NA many TGTGCCATCAGTGAGTCGAGGGAAAGCAATCAGCCCCAGCATTTT CAISESRESNQPQHF
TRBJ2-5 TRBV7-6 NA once TGTGCCAGCAGCTTAGACAGGGACGGAAAGCAAGAGACCCAGTACTTC CASSLDRDGKQETQYF
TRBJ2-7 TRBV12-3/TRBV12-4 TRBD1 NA TGTGCCAGCTACCCTGGACAGGGGGACTACGAGCAGTACTTC CASYPGQGDYEQYF
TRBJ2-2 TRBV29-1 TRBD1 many TGCAGCGCTTGGAGCAGGGGGTCCGGGGAGCTGTTTTTT CSAWSRGSGELFF
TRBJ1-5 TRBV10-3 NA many TGTGCCATCAGTGCGACAGCAAATCAGCCCCAGCATTTT CAISATANQPQHF
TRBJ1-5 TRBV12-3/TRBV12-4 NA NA TGTGCCAGCAGCCCACCAGGGAATGGCAATCAGCCCCAGCATTTT CASSPPGNGNQPQHF
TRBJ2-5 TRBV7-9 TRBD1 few TGTGCCAGCAGCTCCGAACTGGACAGGGATCGAGTCAAAGAGACCCAGTACTTC CASSSELDRDRVKETQYF
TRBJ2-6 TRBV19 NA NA TGTGCCAGTAGCCCCGATTTAAGCGAGGGGTCTGGGGCCAACGTCCTGACTTTC CASSPDLSEGSGANVLTF
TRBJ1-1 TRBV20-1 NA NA TGCAGTGCTAGAACACAGATCGGGAAGGCTACTGAAGCTTTCTTT CSARTQIGKATEAFF
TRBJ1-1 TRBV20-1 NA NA TGCAGTGCTAGAGATCTGTCGGAGAACACTGAAGCTTTCTTT CSARDLSENTEAFF
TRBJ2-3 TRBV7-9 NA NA TGTGCCAGCAGCTCCCGCCCCGGGCCCACCACAGATACGCAGTATTTT CASSSRPGPTTDTQYF
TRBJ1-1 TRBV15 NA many TGTGCCACCAGCAGATCCTATAACACTGAAGCTTTCTTT CATSRSYNTEAFF
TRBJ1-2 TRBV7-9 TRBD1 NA TGTGCCAGCAGCCCGCAGGGGGAAGACGGCTACACCTTC CASSPQGEDGYTF
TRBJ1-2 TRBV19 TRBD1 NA TGTGCCACCCGTCTATCGGGACAGGGGGATGGCTACACCTTC CATRLSGQGDGYTF
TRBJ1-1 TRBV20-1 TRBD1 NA TGCAGTGCTAGAGAGCCTAACAGGGGTTGGGCTGAAGCTTTCTTT CSAREPNRGWAEAFF
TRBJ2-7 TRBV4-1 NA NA TGCGCCAGCAGCCAAGGAGACACATCCTACGAGCAGCACTTC CASSQGDTSYEQHF
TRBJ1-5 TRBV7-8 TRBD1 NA TGTGCCAGCAGCTTAGCGGCCGGGACAGGGGGTGGAACGGAGACCCAGCATTTT CASSLAAGTGGGTETQHF
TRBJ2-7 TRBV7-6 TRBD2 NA TGTGCCAGCAGCTATACTAGCGGGAGGCCCGGGGAGCTGTACTTC CASSYTSGRPGELYF
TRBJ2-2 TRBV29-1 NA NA TGCAGCGTTGCACAGGGAGGGGAGCTGTTTTTT CSVAQGGELFF
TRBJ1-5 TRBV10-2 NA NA TGCGCCAGCAGTGAGTCGGTAGGACCCCAGCATTTT CASSESVGPQHF
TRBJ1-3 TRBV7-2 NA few TGTGCCAGCAGCTCCACCGGGTATGGAAACACCATATATTTT CASSSTGYGNTIYF
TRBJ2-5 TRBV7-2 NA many TGTGCCAGCAGCTCCTCCACGGGTGGGCAAGAGACCCAGTACTTC CASSSSTGGQETQYF
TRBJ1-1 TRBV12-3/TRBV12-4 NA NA TGTGCCAGCACCAATTCGGTGAACACTGAAGCTTTCTTT CASTNSVNTEAFF
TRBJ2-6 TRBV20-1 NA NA TGCAGTGCGGGGGGGCCTAACTCTGGGGCCAACGTCCTGACTTTC CSAGGPNSGANVLTF
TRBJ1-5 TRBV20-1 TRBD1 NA TGCAGTGCTAGAGCCGGACAGGGGACGGATCAGCCCCAGCATTTT CSARAGQGTDQPQHF
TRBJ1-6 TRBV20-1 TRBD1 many TGCAGTGCGCGCCGAGATGACAGGGCTAGATCACCCCTCCACTTT CSARRDDRARSPLHF
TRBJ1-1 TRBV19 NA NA TGTGCCAGTAGAGTGTCGGAGAACACTGAAGCTTTCTTT CASRVSENTEAFF
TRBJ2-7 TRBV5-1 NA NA TGCGCCAGCAGCTTGGGTCAGGGGTTCTATTACGAGCAGTACTTC CASSLGQGFYYEQYF
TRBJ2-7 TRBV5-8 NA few TGTGCCAGCAGCTTGATGAGGGCGGTCCCCTACGAGCAGTACTTC CASSLMRAVPYEQYF
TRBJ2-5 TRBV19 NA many TGTGCCACCTCTGCTCAGGAGTACCAAGAGACCCAGTACTTC CATSAQEYQETQYF
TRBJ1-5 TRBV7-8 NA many TGTGCCAGCAGCTTACATCTCGGTCAGCCCCAGCATTTT CASSLHLGQPQHF
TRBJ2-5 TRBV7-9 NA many TGTGCCAGCAGCTTCCGGGACTTCAGGGAGACCCAGTACTTC CASSFRDFRETQYF
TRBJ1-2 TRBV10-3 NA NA TGTGCCATCAGTCGACAGGCCGGAGGCTACACCTTC CAISRQAGGYTF
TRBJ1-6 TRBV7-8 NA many TGTGCCAGCAGCTTACGGGATCCGACGGTTACTTCACCCCTCCACTTT CASSLRDPTVTSPLHF
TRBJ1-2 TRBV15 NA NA TGTGCCACCAGCTTGGGAGTTTCCTACACCTTC CATSLGVSYTF
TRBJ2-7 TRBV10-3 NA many TGTGCCATCAGCGCCGTGGACGAGCAGTACTTC CAISAVDEQYF
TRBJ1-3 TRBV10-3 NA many TGTGCCATCAGTGAGCCCCAGGGCAAAGCTGGAAACACCATATATTTT CAISEPQGKAGNTIYF
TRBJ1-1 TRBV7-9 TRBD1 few TGTGCCGGCTACAGGGGTCAGAACACTGAAGCTTTCTTT CAGYRGQNTEAFF
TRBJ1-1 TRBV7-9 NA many TGTGCCAGCAGCCCCACGGTAGGGGCGAACACTGAAGCTTTCTTT CASSPTVGANTEAFF
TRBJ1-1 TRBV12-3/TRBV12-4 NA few TGTGCCAGCAGCTGGGGGGGGATGAGCACTGAAGCTTTCTTT CASSWGGMSTEAFF
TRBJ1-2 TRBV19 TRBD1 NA TGTGCCAGTAGTGGGGCAGGGGGCAATGGCTACACCTTC CASSGAGGNGYTF
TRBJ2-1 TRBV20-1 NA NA TGCAGTGCTAAGGGACTGGCCAATGAGCAGTTCTTC CSAKGLANEQFF